Below, 3 T cell receptor beta chains from the same sample are listed, as sequenced in a study of blood T cell repertoires in COVID-19. Sequenced by immunoSEQ multiplex PCR; TCRdb stores in-frame clones only, minus some. The repertoire holds under 80,000 clones, with 70% to 80% as singletons. Sequenced: peripheral blood. The receptors come from a human donor in a cohort sampled during active COVID-19.

The chain carries TRBV6-2 or TRBV6-3 and TRBJ2-1, with D perhaps matching TRBD2 (5 bases). V was pared by 0 bases and J by 0 bases, with 12 bases between. CDR3 length equals 17 residues. Germline V lookup: CDR1 MNHEY, CDR2 SVGEGT. In DNA, the CDR3 is TGTGCCAGCAGTTACTCGAAAAGCGGACGCTCCTACAATGAGCAGTTCTTC. This gives the protein CASSYSKSGRSYNEQFF.

This rearrangement joins TRBV5-5 to TRBJ1-4; TRBD1 matches 9 bases. Germline assignment: CDR1 SGHKS and CDR2 YYEKEE (reference sequence). CDR3 length: 15 amino acids. Trimming removed 2 bases from V and 3 bases from J; junction bases left unmatched: 2. This chain's CDR3 is CASSFTGGPNEKLFF. The DNA for the CDR3 is TGTGCCAGCAGCTTTACAGGGGGCCCTAATGAAAAACTGTTTTTT.

The genes are TRBV28 and TRBJ2-1; D remains ambiguous. Germline CDR1 and CDR2: MDHEN and SYDVKM. CDR3 length equals 15 residues. Trimming left V 9 bases short and J 0 bases short, with 15 bases between. This CDR3 reads CASTTLVSSYNEQFF. The CDR3 nucleotides read TGTGCCAGTACCACTTTGGTTAGCTCCTACAATGAGCAGTTCTTC.